The sequence of this T cell receptor (beta chain) was determined in a study of T cells in Graves' hyperthyroidism and ophthalmopathy. Many counts were recorded for this clonotype. Its specificity is not known. From under 12 ml of fresh peripheral blood, PBMCs were isolated. RNA transcripts provided the source from which TCR beta CDR3 regions were amplified. The TCR CDR3 was amplified in a first-round RT-PCR using the HTBI primer set. TCRdb re-derived calls from the multiplex PCR reads in MiXCR, one entry per CDR3 protein. The data hold 360,000 or so distinct CDR3 sequences, with around a sixth observed a single time. Findings of the study overall: Blood held most thyroid clonotypes expanded above 0.001 frequency.

The sequenced sample consisted of blood. This TCR was sampled from a woman aged 40 to 50 with Graves' ophthalmopathy.

CDR3: CASSLLGGTKRGNTEAFF. The CDR3 DNA reads as TGTGCCAGCAGTTTATTGGGGGGAACGAAACGGGGCAACACTGAAGCTTTCTTT. The rearrangement joins TRBV12-3 or TRBV12-4 to TRBJ1-1, with D maybe TRBD1 (5 bases). With 2 bases removed from V and 2 bases from J, the gap between germline ends came to 21 bases. The CDR3 extends over 18 amino acids.